A selection of T cell receptor beta chains follows, all from one sample in a study of blood T cell repertoires in COVID-19. Measured with immunoSEQ multiplex PCR; TCRdb has only the in-frame clones, and not every one. The sample consists of about 250,000 clones, about 91% of them appearing once. The sample taken for sequencing was peripheral blood. The receptors were sampled from a woman younger than 45 with COVID-19, enrolled during active disease. Both conserved end residues are part of each CDR3. A D gene is named only where the DNA matches it firmly. Not all rows give a size; the values are once, few, many and, for expanded clones, a class.

len: 17
v_gene: TRBV10-3
j_gene: TRBJ2-3
d_gene: NA
abundance: NA
CDR3nt: TGTGCCATCAGTGAGTCAATTAGGGGGGGGAGCACAGATACGCAGTATTTT
CDR3aa: CAISESIRGGSTDTQYF

len: 14
v_gene: TRBV24-1
j_gene: TRBJ1-1
d_gene: NA
abundance: NA
CDR3nt: TGTGCCACCAGCAAAGGGGGGGGGAACACTGAAGCTTTCTTT
CDR3aa: CATSKGGGNTEAFF

len: 15
v_gene: TRBV7-2
j_gene: TRBJ2-7
d_gene: TRBD1
abundance: NA
CDR3nt: TGTGCCAGCAGCTTACGGACAGGGAGCTCCTACGAGCAGTACTTC
CDR3aa: CASSLRTGSSYEQYF

len: 18
v_gene: TRBV7-9
j_gene: TRBJ2-1
d_gene: NA
abundance: once
CDR3nt: TGTGCCAGCAGCTTAGGAGAGCCAGCAGGGGACCCCTACAATGAGCAGTTCTTC
CDR3aa: CASSLGEPAGDPYNEQFF

len: 16
v_gene: TRBV10-3
j_gene: TRBJ2-7
d_gene: TRBD1
abundance: NA
CDR3nt: TGTGCCATCAGTGAGTCCGGGGACAGGGGGTCCTACGAGCAGTACTTC
CDR3aa: CAISESGDRGSYEQYF

len: 14
v_gene: TRBV7-9
j_gene: TRBJ1-3
d_gene: NA
abundance: NA
CDR3nt: TGTGCCAGCAGCCCGGACATCTCTGGAAACACCATATATTTT
CDR3aa: CASSPDISGNTIYF

len: 15
v_gene: TRBV7-2
j_gene: TRBJ2-1
d_gene: NA
abundance: NA
CDR3nt: TGTGCCAGCAGCCCAGGGATCATCTCCTACAATGAGCAGTTCTTC
CDR3aa: CASSPGIISYNEQFF

len: 12
v_gene: TRBV7-9
j_gene: TRBJ1-3
d_gene: NA
abundance: NA
CDR3nt: TGTGCCAGCAGCTTAGCCGGAGTCGCCATATATTTT
CDR3aa: CASSLAGVAIYF

len: 17
v_gene: TRBV27
j_gene: TRBJ2-1
d_gene: TRBD2
abundance: NA
CDR3nt: TGTGCCAGCAGTCCTTCTCTAGCGGAGAGCTCCTACAATGAGCAGTTCTTC
CDR3aa: CASSPSLAESSYNEQFF

len: 14
v_gene: TRBV5-6
j_gene: TRBJ2-1
d_gene: NA
abundance: NA
CDR3nt: TGTGCCAGCAGCTTGGGACTAGGAGACAATGAGCAGTTCTTC
CDR3aa: CASSLGLGDNEQFF

len: 14
v_gene: TRBV24-1
j_gene: TRBJ1-2
d_gene: NA
abundance: NA
CDR3nt: TGTGCCACCAGTGATTTGCCAGGGAGGGATGGCTACACCTTC
CDR3aa: CATSDLPGRDGYTF

len: 15
v_gene: TRBV5-1
j_gene: TRBJ2-5
d_gene: NA
abundance: NA
CDR3nt: TGCGCCAGCAGCCCTTTGGGGGCTGTTCAGGAGACCCAGTACTTC
CDR3aa: CASSPLGAVQETQYF